This TCR beta chain emerged from a study of T cell clonality in common variable immunodeficiency. Trimming took 1 base from V and 4 from J; bases not matched to a gene: 3. The CDR3 is 14 amino acids. The V gene's germline CDR1 is PRHDT and CDR2 FYEKMQ (reference sequence). This clone was seen at least ten times. Its specificity is unknown. The read terminates 3 residues ahead of where the CDR3 ends, so the germline J gene completes it. Overall study results and limits: The cause of increased CVID clonality remains unclear without subpopulation sequencing.

CVID and control samples used equivalent genomic DNA input. The repertoire was sequenced with immunoSEQ multiplex PCR; TCRdb's copy has only in-frame clones and lacks some. The sample has about 47,000 clones, none seen only once; the top ten hold about 5.9%. This TCR derives from a person aged 18 to 70 in good health. Sequencing was carried out using peripheral blood mononuclear cells. The chain joins TRBV13 to TRBJ2-7; TRBD1 matches 8 bases. CDR3 sequence: CASSLATGGYEQYF. The sequenced CDR3 bases are TGTGCCAGCAGCTTAGCAACAGGGGGGTACGAG.